This T cell receptor (beta chain) was sequenced for a study of technical replicates of blood from several donors (dated by TCRdb to about 2017). The library was generated by the immunoSEQ multiplex PCR assay. Imported from immuneACCESS, the table was reduced by TCRdb to in-frame sequences with V and J called. These copies leave out some clones; in studies compared against another copy, an unresolved V gene accounts for under half, and the cause of the remainder is not known. This sample holds approximately 100,000 clones; approximately 96% were observed only once. The leading ten clones occupy roughly 0.21% of the sample. Comment on this clone: It lacks a known antigen. Qualities for individual bases were not recorded, and no much larger clone is one base off.

Cut back by 5 bases and 7 bases, the V and J ends lie 17 bases apart. Its CDR3 holds 14 amino acids, cysteine through phenylalanine. Of the read, only the CDR3 DNA is kept; its 42 bases are in frame from base 1. Based on the germline V gene, the CDR1 and CDR2 sequences are MNHEY and SVGAGI. The sequenced sample consisted of T cells isolated from PBMCs. The sequence came from a human donor in good health. The rearrangement combines TRBV6-5 with TRBJ2-5, with TRBD2 perhaps the D gene, on 6 matching bases. The CDR3 protein is CASSPDWGVGTQYF. In nucleotide form, the sequence is TGTGCCAGCAGTCCGGATTGGGGGGTAGGGACCCAGTACTTC.